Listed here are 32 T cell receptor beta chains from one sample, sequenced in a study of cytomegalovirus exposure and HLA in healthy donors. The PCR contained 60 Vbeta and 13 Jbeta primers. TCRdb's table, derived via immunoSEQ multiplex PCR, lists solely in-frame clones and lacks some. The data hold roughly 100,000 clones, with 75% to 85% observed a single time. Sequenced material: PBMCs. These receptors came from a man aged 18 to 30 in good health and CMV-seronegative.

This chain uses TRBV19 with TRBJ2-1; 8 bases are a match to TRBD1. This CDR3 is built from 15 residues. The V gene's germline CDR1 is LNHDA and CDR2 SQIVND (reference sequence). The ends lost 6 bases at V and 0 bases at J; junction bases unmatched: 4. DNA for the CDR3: TGTGCCAGTAGCAGACAGGGGAACTCCTACAATGAGCAGTTCTTC. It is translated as CASSRQGNSYNEQFF.

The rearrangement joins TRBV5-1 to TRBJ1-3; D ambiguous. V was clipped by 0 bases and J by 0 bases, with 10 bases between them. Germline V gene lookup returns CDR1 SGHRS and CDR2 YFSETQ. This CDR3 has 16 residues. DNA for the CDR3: TGCGCCAGCAGCTTGGAACAGTCCCGCTCTGGAAACACCATATATTTT. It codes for CASSLEQSRSGNTIYF.

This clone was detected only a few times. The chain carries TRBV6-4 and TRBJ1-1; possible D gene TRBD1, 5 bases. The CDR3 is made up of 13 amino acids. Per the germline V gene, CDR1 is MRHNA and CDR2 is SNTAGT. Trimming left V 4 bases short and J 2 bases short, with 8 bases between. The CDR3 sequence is CASSVRENTEAFF. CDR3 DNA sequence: TGTGCCAGCAGTGTCAGGGAAAACACTGAAGCTTTCTTT.

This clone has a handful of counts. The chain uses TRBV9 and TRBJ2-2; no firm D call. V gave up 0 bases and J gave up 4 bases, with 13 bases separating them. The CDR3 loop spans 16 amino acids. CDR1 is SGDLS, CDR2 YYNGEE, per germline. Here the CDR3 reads CASSVALRRGTGELFF. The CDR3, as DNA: TGTGCCAGCAGCGTAGCTTTGCGCCGAGGCACCGGGGAGCTGTTTTTT.

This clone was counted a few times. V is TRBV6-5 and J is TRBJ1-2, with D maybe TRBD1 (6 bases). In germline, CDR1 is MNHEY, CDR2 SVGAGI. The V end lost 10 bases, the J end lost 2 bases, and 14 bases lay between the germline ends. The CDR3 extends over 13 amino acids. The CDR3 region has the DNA TGTGCCATCAGGGCGACAGGAAACTATGGCTACACCTTC. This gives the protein CAIRATGNYGYTF.

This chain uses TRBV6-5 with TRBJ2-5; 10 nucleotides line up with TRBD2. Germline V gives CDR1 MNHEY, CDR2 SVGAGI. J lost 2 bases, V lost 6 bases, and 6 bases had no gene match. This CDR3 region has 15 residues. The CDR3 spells CASRGTSAPQETQYF. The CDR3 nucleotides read TGTGCCAGCAGGGGGACTAGCGCCCCACAAGAGACCCAGTACTTC.

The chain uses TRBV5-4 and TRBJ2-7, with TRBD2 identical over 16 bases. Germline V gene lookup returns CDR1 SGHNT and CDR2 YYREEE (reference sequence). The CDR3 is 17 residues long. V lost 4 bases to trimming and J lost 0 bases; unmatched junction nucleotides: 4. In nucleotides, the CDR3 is TGTGCCAGCAGCCCGGGACTAGCGGGAGGGCCCTCCTACGAGCAGTACTTC. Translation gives CASSPGLAGGPSYEQYF.

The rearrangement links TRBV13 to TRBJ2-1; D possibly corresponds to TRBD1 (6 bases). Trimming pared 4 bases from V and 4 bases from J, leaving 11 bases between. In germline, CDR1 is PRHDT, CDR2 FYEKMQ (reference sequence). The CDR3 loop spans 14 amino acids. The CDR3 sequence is CASSSSQGYNEQFF. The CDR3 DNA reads TGTGCCAGCAGCTCTTCACAGGGTTACAATGAGCAGTTCTTC.

The CDR3 sequence: CASSPSRGQALYETQYF. CDR3 sequence (DNA): TGTGCCAGCTCACCTTCCCGGGGACAAGCCTTGTACGAGACCCAGTACTTC. The genes are TRBV18 and TRBJ2-5; a weak D match, TRBD1 (6 bases). Germline CDR1 KGHSH, CDR2 LQKENI. This CDR3 contains 17 residues. V lost 3 bases and J 5 bases, leaving 22 bases between the germline ends.

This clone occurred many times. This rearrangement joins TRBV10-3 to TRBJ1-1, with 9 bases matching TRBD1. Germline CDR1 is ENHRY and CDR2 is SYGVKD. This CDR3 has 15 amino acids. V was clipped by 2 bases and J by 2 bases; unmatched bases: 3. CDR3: CAISEPGQGNTEAFF. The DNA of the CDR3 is TGTGCCATCAGTGAGCCGGGACAGGGTAACACTGAAGCTTTCTTT.

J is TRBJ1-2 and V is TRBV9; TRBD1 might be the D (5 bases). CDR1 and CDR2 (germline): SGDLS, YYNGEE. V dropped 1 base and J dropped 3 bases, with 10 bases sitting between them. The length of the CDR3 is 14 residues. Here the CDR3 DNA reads TGTGCCAGCAGCGTATCGGTAGGGGACTATGGCTACACCTTC. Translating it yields CASSVSVGDYGYTF.

CDR3 DNA: TGTGCCAGCAGCGTAGGAGTCAGGGGAACTGAAGCTTTCTTT. Translating gives CASSVGVRGTEAFF. This sequence joins TRBV9 and TRBJ1-1, with a tentative D call TRBD1 (6 bases). V was clipped by 0 bases and J by 5 bases, with 11 bases between them. Per germline, CDR1 SGDLS and CDR2 YYNGEE. The CDR3 runs 14 residues.

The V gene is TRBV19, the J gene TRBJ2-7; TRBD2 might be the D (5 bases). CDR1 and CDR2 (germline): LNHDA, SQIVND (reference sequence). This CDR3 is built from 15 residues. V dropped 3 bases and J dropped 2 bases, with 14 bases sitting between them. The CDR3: CASSIPGITTYEQYF. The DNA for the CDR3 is TGTGCCAGTAGTATTCCCGGGATTACGACCTACGAGCAGTACTTC.

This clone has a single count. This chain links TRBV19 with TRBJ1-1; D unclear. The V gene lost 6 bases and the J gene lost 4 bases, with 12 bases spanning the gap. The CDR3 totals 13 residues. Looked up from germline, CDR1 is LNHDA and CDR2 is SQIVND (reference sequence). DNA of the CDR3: TGTGCCAGTAGCCCATTGTGGCCCACTGAAGCTTTCTTT. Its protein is CASSPLWPTEAFF.

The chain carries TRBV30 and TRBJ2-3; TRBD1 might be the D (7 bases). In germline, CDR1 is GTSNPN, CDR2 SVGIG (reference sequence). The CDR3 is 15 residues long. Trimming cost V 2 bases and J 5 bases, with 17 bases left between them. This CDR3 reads CAWSRRDSPGDTQYF. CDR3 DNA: TGTGCCTGGAGTCGGCGGGACAGTCCCGGAGATACGCAGTATTTT.

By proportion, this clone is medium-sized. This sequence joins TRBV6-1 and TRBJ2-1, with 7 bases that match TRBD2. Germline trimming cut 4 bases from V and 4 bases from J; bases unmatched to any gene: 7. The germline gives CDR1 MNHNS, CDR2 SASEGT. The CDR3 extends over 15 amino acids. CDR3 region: CASSGVAGGYNEQFF. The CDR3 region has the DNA TGTGCCAGCAGTGGGGTAGCGGGCGGGTACAATGAGCAGTTCTTC.

The DNA of the CDR3 is TGTGCCAGTATAGGGGAAAACACTGAAGCTTTCTTT. Amino acid sequence: CASIGENTEAFF. This sequence joins TRBV6-5 and TRBJ1-1, with a tentative D call TRBD1 (5 bases). V gave up 9 bases and J gave up 2 bases, with 10 bases separating them. CDR1 is MNHEY and CDR2 is SVGAGI in the germline V gene. The CDR3 has 12 amino acids.

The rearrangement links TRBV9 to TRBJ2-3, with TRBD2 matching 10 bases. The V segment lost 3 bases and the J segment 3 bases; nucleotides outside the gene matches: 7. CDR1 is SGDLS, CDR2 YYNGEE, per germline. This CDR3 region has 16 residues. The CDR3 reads CASSANLLAGTDTQYF. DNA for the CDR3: TGTGCCAGCAGCGCGAACCTACTAGCGGGAACAGATACGCAGTATTTT.

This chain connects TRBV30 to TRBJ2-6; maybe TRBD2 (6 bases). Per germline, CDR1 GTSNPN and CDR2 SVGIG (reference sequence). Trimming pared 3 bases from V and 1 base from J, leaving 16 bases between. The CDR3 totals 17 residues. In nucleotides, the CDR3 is TGTGCCTGGAGCCCGGTGGGAGGCCTTTCTGGGGCCAACGTCCTGACTTTC. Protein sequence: CAWSPVGGLSGANVLTF.

The DNA for the CDR3 is TGTGCCAGCAGCTCGGGACTGCGAAGCTACACCTTC. Translating it yields CASSSGLRSYTF. This chain links TRBV5-6 with TRBJ1-2; maybe TRBD1 (5 bases). This CDR3 has 12 amino acids. Trimming took 3 bases from V and 9 from J, leaving 12 bases between them. The germline V gene encodes CDR1 SGHDT and CDR2 YYEEEE.

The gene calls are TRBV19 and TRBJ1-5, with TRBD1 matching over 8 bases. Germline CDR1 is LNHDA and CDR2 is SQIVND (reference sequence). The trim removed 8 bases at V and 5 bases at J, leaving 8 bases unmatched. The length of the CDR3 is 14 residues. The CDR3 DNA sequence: TGTGCCAGTTCACAGGGGGTTGGCTATCAGCCCCAGCATTTT. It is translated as CASSQGVGYQPQHF.

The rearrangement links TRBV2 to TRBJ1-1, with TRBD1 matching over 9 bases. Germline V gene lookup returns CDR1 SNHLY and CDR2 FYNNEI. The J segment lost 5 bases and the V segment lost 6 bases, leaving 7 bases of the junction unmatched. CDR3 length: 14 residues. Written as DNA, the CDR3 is TGTGCCAGCAGGAGGACAGGGGTACGGACTGAAGCTTTCTTT. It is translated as CASRRTGVRTEAFF.

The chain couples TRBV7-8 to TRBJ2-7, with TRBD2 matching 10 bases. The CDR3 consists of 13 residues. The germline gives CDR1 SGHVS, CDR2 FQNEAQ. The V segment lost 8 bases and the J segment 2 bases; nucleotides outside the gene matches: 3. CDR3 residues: CASGTSAAYEQYF. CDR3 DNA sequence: TGTGCCAGCGGGACTAGCGCCGCCTACGAGCAGTACTTC.

CDR3 DNA: TGTGCCAGCAGCTTAAGATCGGGAGGAGGCACAGATACGCAGTATTTT. This encodes CASSLRSGGGTDTQYF. The J gene is TRBJ2-3, the V gene TRBV7-6; TRBD2 agrees at 7 bases. Trimming took 2 bases from V and 1 from J; bases not matched to a gene: 6. The CDR3 covers 16 residues. Germline CDR1 and CDR2: SGHVS and FNYEAQ.

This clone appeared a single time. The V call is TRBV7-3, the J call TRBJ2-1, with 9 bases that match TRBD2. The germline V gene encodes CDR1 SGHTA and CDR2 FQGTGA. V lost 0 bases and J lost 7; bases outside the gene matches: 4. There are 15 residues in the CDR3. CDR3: CASSLTSGSGNEQFF. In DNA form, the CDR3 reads TGTGCCAGCAGCTTAACTAGCGGGAGTGGTAATGAGCAGTTCTTC.

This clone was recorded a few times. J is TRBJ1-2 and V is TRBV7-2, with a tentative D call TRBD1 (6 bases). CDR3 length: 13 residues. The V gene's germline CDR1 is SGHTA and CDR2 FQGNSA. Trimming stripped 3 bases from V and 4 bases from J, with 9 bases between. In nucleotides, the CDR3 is TGTGCCAGCAGCTTTGTCAGGGGCTATGGCTACACCTTC. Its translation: CASSFVRGYGYTF.

CDR3 region: CASSTRRLSSGANVLTF. CDR3 bases: TGTGCCAGTAGTACCCGAAGATTGAGCTCTGGGGCCAACGTCCTGACTTTC. This chain connects TRBV19 to TRBJ2-6; D uncertain. The V and J ends lost 4 bases and 0 bases respectively, with 13 bases between them. CDR1 and CDR2 from the germline V gene are LNHDA and SQIVND (reference sequence). This CDR3 is 17 amino acids long.

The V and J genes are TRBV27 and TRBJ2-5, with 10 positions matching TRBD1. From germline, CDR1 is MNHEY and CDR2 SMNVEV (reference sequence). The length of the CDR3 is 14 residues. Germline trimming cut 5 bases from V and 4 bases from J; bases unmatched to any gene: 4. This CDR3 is CASSIRTGGETQYF. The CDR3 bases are TGTGCCAGCAGTATCCGGACAGGGGGAGAGACCCAGTACTTC.

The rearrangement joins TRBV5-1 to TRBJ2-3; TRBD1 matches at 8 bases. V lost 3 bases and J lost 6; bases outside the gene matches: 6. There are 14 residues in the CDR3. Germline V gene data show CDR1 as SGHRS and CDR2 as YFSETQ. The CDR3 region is CASSSGQGWDTQYF. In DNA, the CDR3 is TGCGCCAGCAGCTCCGGACAGGGATGGGATACGCAGTATTTT. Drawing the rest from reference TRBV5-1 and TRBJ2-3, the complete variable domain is KAGVTQTPRYLIKTRGQQVTLSCSPISGHRSVSWYQQTPGQGLQFLFEYFSETQRNKGNFPGRFSGRQFSNSRSEMNVSTLELGDSALYLCASSSGQGWDTQYFGPGTRLTVL.

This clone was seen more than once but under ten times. The CDR3 here is CASSLRSSGDHEQYF. The CDR3 DNA is TGTGCCAGCAGCTTAAGGTCCTCGGGGGACCACGAGCAGTACTTC. V and J are TRBV7-9 and TRBJ2-7; TRBD2 might be the D (6 bases). The CDR3 covers 15 residues. The V gene's germline CDR1 is SEHNR and CDR2 FQNEAQ (reference sequence). Trimming removed 2 bases at V and 5 bases at J, with 16 bases between.

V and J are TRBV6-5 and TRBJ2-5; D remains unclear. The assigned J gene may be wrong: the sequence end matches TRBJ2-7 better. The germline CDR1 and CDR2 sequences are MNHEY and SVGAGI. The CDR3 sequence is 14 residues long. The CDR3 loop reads CASSPRGIVAEQYF. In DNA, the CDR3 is TGTGCCAGCAGTCCTCGCGGCATTGTCGCCGAGCAGTACTTC.

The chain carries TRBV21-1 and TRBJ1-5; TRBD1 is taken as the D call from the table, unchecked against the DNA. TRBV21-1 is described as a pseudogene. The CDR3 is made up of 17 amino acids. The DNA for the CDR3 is TGTGCCAGCAGCCAAGAATTGACAGGGCGTAGCAATCAGCCCCAGCATTTT. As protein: CASSQELTGRSNQPQHF.